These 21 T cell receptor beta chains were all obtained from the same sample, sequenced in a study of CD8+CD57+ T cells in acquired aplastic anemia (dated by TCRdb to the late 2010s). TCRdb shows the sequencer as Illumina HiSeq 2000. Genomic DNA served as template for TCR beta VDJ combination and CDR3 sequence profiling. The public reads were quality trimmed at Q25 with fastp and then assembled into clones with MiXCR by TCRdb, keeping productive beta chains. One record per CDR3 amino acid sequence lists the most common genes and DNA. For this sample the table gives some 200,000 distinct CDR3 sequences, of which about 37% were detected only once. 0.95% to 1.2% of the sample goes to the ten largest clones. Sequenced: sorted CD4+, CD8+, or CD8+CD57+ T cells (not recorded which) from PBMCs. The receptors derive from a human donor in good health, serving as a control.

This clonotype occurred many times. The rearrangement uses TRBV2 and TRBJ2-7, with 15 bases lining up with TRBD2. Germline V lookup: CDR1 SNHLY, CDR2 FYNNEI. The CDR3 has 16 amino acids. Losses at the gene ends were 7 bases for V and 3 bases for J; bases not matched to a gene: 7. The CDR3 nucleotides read TGTGCCAGCACTGACAGGGGACTAGCGGGAGGCTACGAGCAGTACTTC. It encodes CASTDRGLAGGYEQYF.

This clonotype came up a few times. DNA of the CDR3: TGTGCCACCAGCACTGCTTTTTCCGGGACAGGGGCCCCGGGACGAGAAGCTTTCTTT. This gives the protein CATSTAFSGTGAPGREAFF. The chain couples TRBV15 to TRBJ1-1; TRBD1 aligns across 10 bases. CDR1 LNHNV and CDR2 YYDKDF come from the germline V gene (reference sequence). The V and J ends lost 4 bases and 8 bases, in that order; junction bases with no gene match: 22. The CDR3 extends over 19 amino acids.

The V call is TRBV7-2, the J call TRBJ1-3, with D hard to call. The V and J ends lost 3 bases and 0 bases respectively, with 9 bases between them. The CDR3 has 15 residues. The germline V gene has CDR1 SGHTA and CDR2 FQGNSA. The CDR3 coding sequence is TGTGCCAGCAGCTTCTATGACTACTCTGGAAACACCATATATTTT. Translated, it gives CASSFYDYSGNTIYF.

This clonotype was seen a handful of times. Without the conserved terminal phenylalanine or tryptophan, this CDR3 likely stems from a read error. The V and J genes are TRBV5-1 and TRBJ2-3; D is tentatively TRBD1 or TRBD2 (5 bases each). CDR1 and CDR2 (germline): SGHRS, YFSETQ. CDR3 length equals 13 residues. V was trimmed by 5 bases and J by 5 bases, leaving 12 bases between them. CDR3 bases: TGCGCCAGCAGTTTTGATGGGGGAGATACGCAGTATTCT. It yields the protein CASSFDGGDTQYS.

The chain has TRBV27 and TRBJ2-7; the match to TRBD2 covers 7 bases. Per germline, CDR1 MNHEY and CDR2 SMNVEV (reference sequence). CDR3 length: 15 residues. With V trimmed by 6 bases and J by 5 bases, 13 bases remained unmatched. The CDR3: CASRSLGEGSHEQYF. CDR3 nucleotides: TGTGCCAGCAGAAGTTTGGGGGAGGGGAGCCACGAGCAGTACTTC.

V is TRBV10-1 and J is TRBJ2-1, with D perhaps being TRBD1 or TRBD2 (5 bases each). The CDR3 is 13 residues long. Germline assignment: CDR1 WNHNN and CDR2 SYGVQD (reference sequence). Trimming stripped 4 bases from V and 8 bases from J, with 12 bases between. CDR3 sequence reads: CASSGQGSDEQFF. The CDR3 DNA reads TGCGCCAGCAGTGGTCAGGGTAGCGATGAGCAGTTCTTC.

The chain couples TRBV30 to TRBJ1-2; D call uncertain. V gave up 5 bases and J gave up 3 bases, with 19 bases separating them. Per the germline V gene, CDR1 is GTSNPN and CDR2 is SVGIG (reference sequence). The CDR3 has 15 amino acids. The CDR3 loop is CAWSELRTSDYGYTF. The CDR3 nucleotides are TGTGCCTGGTCAGAGTTACGGACCTCAGACTATGGCTACACCTTC.

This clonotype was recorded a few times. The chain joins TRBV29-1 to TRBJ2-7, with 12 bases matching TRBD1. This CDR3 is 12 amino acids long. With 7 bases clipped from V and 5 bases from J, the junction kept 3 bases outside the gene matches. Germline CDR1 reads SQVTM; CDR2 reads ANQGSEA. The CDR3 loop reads CSAGQGADEQYF. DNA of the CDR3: TGCAGCGCGGGACAGGGGGCGGACGAGCAGTACTTC.

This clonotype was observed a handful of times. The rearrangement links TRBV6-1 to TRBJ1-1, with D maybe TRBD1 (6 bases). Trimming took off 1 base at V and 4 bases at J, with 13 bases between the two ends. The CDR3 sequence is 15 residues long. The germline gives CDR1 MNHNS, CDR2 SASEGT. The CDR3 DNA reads TGTGCCAGCAGTGAAGATCAGGGGATGGGCACTGAAGCTTTCTTT. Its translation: CASSEDQGMGTEAFF.

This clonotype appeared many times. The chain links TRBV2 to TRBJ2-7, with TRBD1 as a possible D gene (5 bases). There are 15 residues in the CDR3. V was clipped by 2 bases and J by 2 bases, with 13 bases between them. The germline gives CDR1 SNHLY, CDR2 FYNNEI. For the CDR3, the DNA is TGTGCCAGCAGTGAAAGGCCAGGGTGGACCTACGAGCAGTACTTC. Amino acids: CASSERPGWTYEQYF.

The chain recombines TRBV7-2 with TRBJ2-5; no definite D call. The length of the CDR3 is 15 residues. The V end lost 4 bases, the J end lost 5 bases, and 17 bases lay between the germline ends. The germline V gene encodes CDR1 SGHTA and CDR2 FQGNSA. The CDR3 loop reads CASSSQRLFGETQYF. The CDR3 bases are TGTGCCAGCAGCTCCCAGCGTCTTTTTGGCGAGACCCAGTACTTC.

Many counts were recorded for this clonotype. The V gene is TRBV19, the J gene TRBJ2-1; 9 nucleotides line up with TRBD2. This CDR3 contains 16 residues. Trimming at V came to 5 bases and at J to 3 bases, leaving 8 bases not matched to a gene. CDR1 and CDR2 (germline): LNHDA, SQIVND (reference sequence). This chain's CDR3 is CASSEGAGGRYNEQFF. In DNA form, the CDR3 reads TGTGCCAGTAGTGAGGGGGCGGGAGGGCGCTACAATGAGCAGTTCTTC.

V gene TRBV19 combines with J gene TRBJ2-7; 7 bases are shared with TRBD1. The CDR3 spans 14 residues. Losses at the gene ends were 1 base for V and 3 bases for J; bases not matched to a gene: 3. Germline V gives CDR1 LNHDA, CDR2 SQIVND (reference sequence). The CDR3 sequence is CASSIGTGGYEQYV. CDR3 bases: TGTGCCAGTAGTATAGGGACAGGAGGCTACGAGCAGTACGTC.

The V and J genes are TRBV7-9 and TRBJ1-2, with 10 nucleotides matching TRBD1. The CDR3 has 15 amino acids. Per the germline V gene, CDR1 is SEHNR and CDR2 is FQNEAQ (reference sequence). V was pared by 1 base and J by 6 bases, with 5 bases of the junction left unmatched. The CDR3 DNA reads TGTGCCAGCAGCTTAGGCGGACAGGGGGAGAATGGCTACACCTTC. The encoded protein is CASSLGGQGENGYTF.

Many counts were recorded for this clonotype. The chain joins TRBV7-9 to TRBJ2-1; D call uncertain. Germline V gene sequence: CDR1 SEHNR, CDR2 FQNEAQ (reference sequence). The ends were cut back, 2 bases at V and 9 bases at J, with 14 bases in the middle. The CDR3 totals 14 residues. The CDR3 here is CASSLLDRVGEQFF. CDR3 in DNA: TGTGCCAGCAGCTTACTTGATAGGGTCGGTGAGCAGTTCTTC.

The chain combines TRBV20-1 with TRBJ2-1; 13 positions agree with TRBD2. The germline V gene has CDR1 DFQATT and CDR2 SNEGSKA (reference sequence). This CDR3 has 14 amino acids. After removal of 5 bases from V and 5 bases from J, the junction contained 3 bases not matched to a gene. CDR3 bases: TGCAGTGCTTTAACTAGCGGGGGGGACAATGAGCAGTTCTTC. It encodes CSALTSGGDNEQFF.

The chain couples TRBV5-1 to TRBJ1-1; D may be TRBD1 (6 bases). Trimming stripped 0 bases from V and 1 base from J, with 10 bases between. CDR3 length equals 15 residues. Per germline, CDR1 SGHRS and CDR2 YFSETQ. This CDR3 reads CASSLVGASNTEAFF. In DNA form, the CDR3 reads TGCGCCAGCAGCTTGGTGGGGGCGTCGAACACTGAAGCTTTCTTT. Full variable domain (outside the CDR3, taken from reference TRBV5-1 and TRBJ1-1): KAGVTQTPRYLIKTRGQQVTLSCSPISGHRSVSWYQQTPGQGLQFLFEYFSETQRNKGNFPGRFSGRQFSNSRSEMNVSTLELGDSALYLCASSLVGASNTEAFFGQGTRLTVV.

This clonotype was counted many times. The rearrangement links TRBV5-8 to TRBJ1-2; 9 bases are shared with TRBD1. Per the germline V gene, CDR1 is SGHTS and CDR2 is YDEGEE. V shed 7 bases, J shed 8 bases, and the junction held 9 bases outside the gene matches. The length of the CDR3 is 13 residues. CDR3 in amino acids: CASRGTGSRGYTF. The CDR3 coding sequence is TGTGCCAGCCGCGGGACAGGGTCACGCGGCTACACCTTC. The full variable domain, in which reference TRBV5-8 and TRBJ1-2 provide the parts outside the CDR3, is EAGVTQSPTHLIKTRGQQATLRCSPISGHTSVYWYQQALGLGLQFLLWYDEGEERNRGNFPPRFSGRQFPNYSSELNVNALELEDSALYLCASRGTGSRGYTFGSGTRLTVV.

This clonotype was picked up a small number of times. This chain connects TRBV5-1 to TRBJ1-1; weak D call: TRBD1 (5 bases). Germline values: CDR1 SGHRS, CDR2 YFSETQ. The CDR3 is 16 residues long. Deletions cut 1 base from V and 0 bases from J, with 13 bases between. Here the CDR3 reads CASSLSPGRMNTEAFF. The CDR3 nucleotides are TGCGCCAGCAGCTTGTCGCCAGGGAGGATGAACACTGAAGCTTTCTTT.

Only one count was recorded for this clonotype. CDR3 protein: CSARDPRGFEQYF. Here the CDR3 DNA reads TGCAGTGCTAGAGATCCTCGGGGGTTCGAGCAGTACTTC. V usage is TRBV20-1 and J usage is TRBJ2-7; D might be TRBD2 (6 bases). Germline V gene sequence: CDR1 DFQATT, CDR2 SNEGSKA (reference sequence). Deletions cut 0 bases from V and 6 bases from J, with 12 bases between. The length of the CDR3 is 13 residues.

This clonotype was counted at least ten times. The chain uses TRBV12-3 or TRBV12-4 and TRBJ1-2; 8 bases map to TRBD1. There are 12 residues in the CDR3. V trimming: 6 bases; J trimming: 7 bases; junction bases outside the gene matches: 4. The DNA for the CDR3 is TGTGCCAGCAGAGGACAGGGAGGTGGCTACACCTTC. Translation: CASRGQGGGYTF.